This paragraph reports one TCR beta chain. The antigen it binds to is not known. There are no base qualities to consult, and no much larger clone falls within one base. The sample originates from a study of blood T cell repertoires in COVID-19 (dated by TCRdb to the early 2020s). Looking at the study overall: Samples covering the acute and convalescent phases of COVID-19 were provided by collaborators in the United States, Italy and Spain. The sample metadata nearly always contained a de-identified subject ID, COVID-19 status, age in years and sex. Where available, HLA class I and class II types were obtained from metadata supplied by the sample provider rather than from assay-based typing. The repertoires were released in a freely available public database meant as a resource for research on the immune response to SARS-CoV-2. Samples were obtained from the ongoing ImmuneRACE study (first 160 participants) and from about 1,300 subjects provided by 6 global collaborators. The prospective study material was composed of cDNA or gDNA derived from T cells, B-cell-depleted T cells, or PBMCs. Deeply sampled blood TCRbeta repertoires from subjects exposed to, actively infected with, or recovered from COVID-19 were included in the dataset.

The CDR3 spans 13 residues, from the cysteine through the phenylalanine. Only CDR3 DNA is held: 39 bases, read in frame from base 1. Taken from the germline V gene, the CDR1 and CDR2 loops are SGHRS and YFSETQ. V is cut by 3 bases and J by 3 bases, and the space between the germline ends is 9 bases. Whole blood was collected in K2EDTA tubes by collaborating institutions according to the institutions' own protocols. Collaborator samples were shipped for TCRbeta analysis as frozen whole blood, isolated PBMCs, or DNA extracted from either sample type. General study outcomes and caveats: How much clinical and demographic metadata was included differed by source and by participant, and the metadata was provided uncurated.

TCRbeta CDR3 regions were amplified from genomic DNA by means of the immunoSEQ Assay, a bias-controlled multiplex PCR. The paper's processing steps were these. The number of nucleated cells in each sample was estimated from the amplification of reference gene primers within the assay. To quantify the absolute abundance of each unique TCRbeta CDR3 rearrangement, sequence reads were collapsed and filtered. For each sample, productive Simpson clonality was calculated by taking the square root of Simpson's diversity index across productive rearrangements. TCRdb mirrors the immuneACCESS table, restricted to in-frame sequences. Some clones are absent from its copies; in checked studies, under half trace to an unresolved V gene, and the reason for the others is unknown. V and J calls and clone size come straight from that table; D and trimming were deduced from the DNA. For this sample there are about 97,000 clones; more than 75% appear just once. 4.5% of the sample is in the top ten clones.

Specimen: peripheral blood. The receptor was isolated from a human donor in a cohort sampled during active COVID-19. Here the chain combines TRBV5-1 and TRBJ1-1, with TRBD1 perhaps the D gene, on 6 matching bases. In nucleotides, the sequence is TGCGCCAGCAGCTCGGACAGTCACACTGAAGCTTTCTTT. Protein translation: CASSSDSHTEAFF.